This passage covers 25 T cell receptor beta chains from one sample sequenced in a study of control samples from healthy donors and cancer patients. TCRdb's table, derived via immunoSEQ multiplex PCR, lists solely in-frame clones and lacks some. The table includes just over 150,000 clones, around nine tenths detected once. Sequencing was performed on blood. All receptors come from a man aged 25-45 years in good health.

This chain uses TRBV27 with TRBJ1-5; no clear D. This CDR3 region has 14 residues. Per germline, CDR1 MNHEY and CDR2 SMNVEV (reference sequence). Between the trimmed V and J ends, which lost 2 bases and 3 bases, there was a span of 8 bases. CDR3 sequence reads: CASSLPGNNQPQHF. Written as DNA, the CDR3 is TGTGCCAGCAGTTTACCGGGGAACAATCAGCCCCAGCATTTT.

This chain's CDR3 is CASSSGLVRSAGNEQFF. CDR3 nucleotides: TGTGCCAGCAGCTCGGGACTAGTTCGTTCGGCGGGGAATGAGCAGTTCTTC. The chain joins TRBV5-4 to TRBJ2-1, with 8 bases matching TRBD2. CDR3 length: 17 amino acids. The J segment lost 7 bases and the V segment lost 3 bases, leaving 15 bases of the junction unmatched. Germline V gene sequence: CDR1 SGHNT, CDR2 YYREEE (reference sequence). The entire variable domain, with the rest obtained from reference TRBV5-4 and TRBJ2-1, is as follows: ETGVTQSPTHLIKTRGQQVTLRCSSQSGHNTVSWYQQALGQGPQFIFQYYREEENGRGNFPPRFSGLQFPNYSSELNVNALELDDSALYLCASSSGLVRSAGNEQFFGPGTRLTVL.

The chain recombines TRBV27 with TRBJ1-1; 7 positions match TRBD1. After removal of 1 base from V and 5 bases from J, the junction contained 10 bases not matched to a gene. The germline gives CDR1 MNHEY, CDR2 SMNVEV (reference sequence). The CDR3 extends over 16 amino acids. The CDR3 loop reads CASSLLARGVRTEAFF. The DNA for the CDR3 is TGTGCCAGCAGTTTATTGGCCAGGGGGGTGCGGACTGAAGCTTTCTTT.

This clone was seen a single time. Relative to the germline gene, one junction end is altered; a read error may explain this. The chain employs TRBV7-9 and TRBJ2-5; the D is unclear. The CDR3 has 11 residues. Germline lookup yields CDR1 SEHNR and CDR2 FQNEAQ (reference sequence). CDR3 loop: CASSVVETRYF. In nucleotides, the CDR3 is TGTGCCAGCAGCGTCGTAGAGACCCGGTACTTC.

The J gene is TRBJ1-4, the V gene TRBV29-1, with TRBD1 matching 7 bases. The CDR3 totals 15 residues. After removal of 4 bases from V and 0 bases from J, the junction contained 5 bases not matched to a gene. Germline CDR1 is SQVTM and CDR2 is ANQGSEA. CDR3 amino acids: CSVGDSETTNEKLFF. The CDR3 bases are TGCAGCGTTGGGGACAGCGAAACAACTAATGAAAAACTGTTTTTT. Supplemented by reference TRBV29-1 and TRBJ1-4, the full variable domain reads SAVISQKPSRDICQRGTSLTIQCQVDSQVTMMFWYRQQPGQSLTLIATANQGSEATYESGFVIDKFPISRPNLTFSTLTVSNMSPEDSSIYLCSVGDSETTNEKLFFGSGTQLSVL.

This chain connects TRBV7-2 to TRBJ1-2; maybe TRBD1 (5 bases). V was cut by 4 bases and J by 10 bases, with 16 bases left in between. Germline CDR1 reads SGHTA; CDR2 reads FQGNSA. The CDR3 consists of 13 residues. The CDR3 DNA follows: TGTGCCAGCAGCTCGGTGAATGGAGGGGACTACACCTTC. It yields the protein CASSSVNGGDYTF.

The V gene is TRBV6-5, the J gene TRBJ2-7; D call uncertain. Germline-derived CDR1 and CDR2 are MNHEY and SVGAGI. Trimming removed 6 bases from V and 1 base from J, with 13 bases in between. This CDR3 is 14 amino acids long. The CDR3 reads CASRKDGTSYEQYF. DNA of the CDR3: TGTGCCAGCAGAAAAGACGGAACATCCTACGAGCAGTACTTC.

The chain recombines TRBV2 with TRBJ1-6; D is unresolved. Germline assignment: CDR1 SNHLY and CDR2 FYNNEI. The CDR3 runs to 15 residues. V dropped 4 bases and J dropped 3 bases, with 10 bases sitting between them. The CDR3 spells CASSVRLLYNSPLHF. CDR3 DNA: TGTGCCAGCAGTGTTAGGTTACTCTATAATTCACCCCTCCACTTT.

This sequence joins TRBV4-2 and TRBJ2-7, with unresolved D. The length of the CDR3 is 15 residues. Trimming removed 0 bases from V and 2 bases from J, with 11 bases in between. Germline V gives CDR1 LGHNA, CDR2 YNFKEQ. The CDR3 DNA sequence: TGTGCCAGCAGCCAAGATCTTAAGTTCCCCTACGAGCAGTACTTC. This gives the protein CASSQDLKFPYEQYF.

CDR3 coding DNA: TGTGCCAGCAGCAAAATAAGACAGGGGATTTGGACTGAGGAGACCCAGTACTTC. Protein: CASSKIRQGIWTEETQYF. The rearrangement joins TRBV7-8 to TRBJ2-5; 8 bases fit TRBD1. This CDR3 spans 18 amino acids. Per germline, CDR1 SGHVS and CDR2 FQNEAQ. J was trimmed by 5 bases and V by 5 bases; bases with no gene match: 19.

DNA for the CDR3: TGCAGTGCTAGTGCTCGCAGGGGTAGGGGTGAGCAGTTCTTC. Protein product: CSASARRGRGEQFF. The chain couples TRBV20-1 to TRBJ2-1; D perhaps matches TRBD1 (6 bases). This CDR3 has 14 residues. Trimming stripped 3 bases from V and 9 bases from J, with 18 bases between. Per the germline V gene, CDR1 is DFQATT and CDR2 is SNEGSKA (reference sequence).

The chain employs TRBV29-1 and TRBJ1-1, with D hard to call. CDR3 length equals 11 residues. The V and J ends lost 6 bases and 4 bases respectively, with 9 bases between them. Germline V gene data show CDR1 as SQVTM and CDR2 as ANQGSEA. CDR3 sequence (DNA): TGCAGCGTCCTGGTAGCCACTGAAGCTTTCTTT. The encoded protein is CSVLVATEAFF. Complete variable domain (other parts from reference TRBV29-1 and TRBJ1-1): SAVISQKPSRDICQRGTSLTIQCQVDSQVTMMFWYRQQPGQSLTLIATANQGSEATYESGFVIDKFPISRPNLTFSTLTVSNMSPEDSSIYLCSVLVATEAFFGQGTRLTVV.

This chain joins TRBV19 and TRBJ1-2; D unclear. Trimming shortened V by 6 bases and J by 5 bases, and 7 bases separated the two germline ends. The CDR3 has 11 amino acids. Germline V gene sequence: CDR1 LNHDA, CDR2 SQIVND (reference sequence). The CDR3 region is CASRTRYGYTF. The CDR3 DNA sequence: TGTGCCAGTAGAACCCGGTATGGCTACACCTTC.

The chain carries TRBV6-5 and TRBJ2-7; maybe TRBD2 (5 bases). V was trimmed by 0 bases and J by 3 bases, leaving 15 bases between them. Per germline, CDR1 MNHEY and CDR2 SVGAGI. The CDR3 covers 16 residues. The CDR3 spells CASSYSRPEGGYEQYF. The CDR3 DNA sequence: TGTGCCAGCAGTTACTCGCGCCCGGAAGGAGGCTACGAGCAGTACTTC.

The chain uses TRBV6-6 and TRBJ1-6; TRBD1 agrees at 7 bases. Germline trimming cut 8 bases from V and 7 bases from J; bases unmatched to any gene: 8. The CDR3 runs 14 residues. Germline V CDR1 and CDR2: MNHNY, SVGAGI (reference sequence). CDR3 DNA: TGTGCCAGCTATCCGGGACAGATGAATTCACCCCTCCACTTT. Translated, it gives CASYPGQMNSPLHF.

The rearrangement uses TRBV6-6 and TRBJ1-1; 8 nucleotides line up with TRBD1. J gave up 0 bases and V 5 bases, and 14 bases lay outside the gene matches. Germline values: CDR1 MNHNY, CDR2 SVGAGI (reference sequence). The length of the CDR3 is 18 residues. The CDR3 DNA reads TGTGCCAGCAGTCCTACTGGACAGGGTAGAGCAATGAACACTGAAGCTTTCTTT. Translating it yields CASSPTGQGRAMNTEAFF.

A single count supports this clone. The chain couples TRBV19 to TRBJ1-4; D gene ambiguous. This CDR3 region has 15 residues. The V and J ends lost 4 bases and 0 bases respectively, with 9 bases between them. CDR1 and CDR2 from the germline V gene are LNHDA and SQIVND (reference sequence). CDR3 sequence reads: CASSKGGATNEKLFF. The CDR3 nucleotides read TGTGCCAGTAGTAAAGGAGGAGCAACTAATGAAAAACTGTTTTTT.

V gene TRBV27 combines with J gene TRBJ2-6; perhaps TRBD2 as D (5 bases). V lost 2 bases and J 4 bases, leaving 12 bases between the germline ends. Germline V gene lookup returns CDR1 MNHEY and CDR2 SMNVEV (reference sequence). The length of the CDR3 is 16 residues. The CDR3 region is CASSLLGVGGANVLTF. The DNA of the CDR3 is TGTGCCAGCAGTTTACTCGGGGTCGGCGGGGCCAACGTCCTGACTTTC.

J is TRBJ2-2 and V is TRBV3-1 (or the pseudogene TRBV3-2); no definite D call. The CDR3 has 15 residues. Germline V gives CDR1 LGHDT, CDR2 YNNKEL (reference sequence). V was pared by 4 bases and J by 0 bases, with 9 bases between. This CDR3 is CASSPGPPNTGELFF. The CDR3 DNA is TGTGCCAGCAGCCCCGGGCCCCCGAACACCGGGGAGCTGTTTTTT.

CDR3 nucleotides: TGCGCCAGCAGCTCTTACCGAGGGCATGGGGCTTTCTTT. This encodes CASSSYRGHGAFF. This chain joins TRBV5-1 and TRBJ1-1; D unclear. The length of the CDR3 is 13 residues. In germline, CDR1 is SGHRS, CDR2 YFSETQ. Trimming pared 3 bases from V and 11 bases from J, leaving 17 bases between.

This chain uses TRBV10-3 with TRBJ1-2; 9 positions agree with TRBD1. The CDR3 loop spans 14 amino acids. Germline assignment: CDR1 ENHRY and CDR2 SYGVKD. The trim removed 8 bases at V and 0 bases at J, leaving 4 bases unmatched. CDR3 residues: CAIGTGTTNYGYTF. The CDR3 region has the DNA TGTGCCATCGGGACAGGGACTACTAACTATGGCTACACCTTC.

This chain links TRBV9 with TRBJ2-7; D is possibly TRBD1 (6 bases). V lost 6 bases, J lost 5 bases, and 15 bases lay in between. CDR3 size: 13 residues. Germline CDR1 is SGDLS and CDR2 is YYNGEE. DNA for the CDR3: TGTGCCAGCACCAAGGACCCAGGGGACGAGCAGTACTTC. This translates into CASTKDPGDEQYF.

The chain combines TRBV24-1 with TRBJ2-3; 8 bases fit TRBD1. The CDR3 totals 17 residues. The V gene's germline CDR1 is KGHDR and CDR2 SFDVKD. J gave up 3 bases and V 1 base, and 8 bases lay outside the gene matches. DNA of the CDR3: TGTGCCACCAGTGATTTCAGCAACAGGGGGAAAACAGATACGCAGTATTTT. It is translated as CATSDFSNRGKTDTQYF.

The CDR3 sequence: CASAPQVLGVESPLHF. The DNA for the CDR3 is TGTGCCAGCGCCCCCCAAGTTCTGGGGGTAGAATCACCCCTCCACTTT. The chain combines TRBV18 with TRBJ1-6, with D perhaps TRBD1 (5 bases). V was pared by 8 bases and J by 10 bases, with 24 bases between. Germline-derived CDR1 and CDR2 are KGHSH and LQKENI. This CDR3 region has 16 residues.

The V gene is TRBV3-1 (or the pseudogene TRBV3-2), the J gene TRBJ1-1; D perhaps matches TRBD1 (6 bases). The germline CDR1 and CDR2 sequences are LGHDT and YNNKEL (reference sequence). The CDR3 loop spans 11 amino acids. V dropped 6 bases and J dropped 8 bases, with 10 bases sitting between them. CDR3 region: CASSLRGEAFF. The CDR3 region has the DNA TGTGCCAGCAGTCTTAGGGGGGAAGCTTTCTTT.